This T cell receptor (beta chain) comes out of a study of cytomegalovirus exposure and HLA in healthy donors. Study-level findings and limits: Overall, approximately 150 TCR beta chains were annotated as cytomegalovirus-associated. Researchers reported in a later analysis that a missense DCLRE1C variant was tied to TCR beta V- and J-gene trimming. In a later analysis, at a false discovery rate of 0.05, roughly 18,000 TCR beta sequences were associated with HLA alleles.

Germline CDR1 reads SGHNT; CDR2 reads YYREEE (reference sequence). The CDR3 consists of 19 residues. V was clipped by 3 bases and J by 0 bases; unmatched bases: 10. The PCR ran on 60 Vbeta and 13 Jbeta primers. Using immunoSEQ multiplex PCR, the repertoire was profiled, and TCRdb retains in-frame clones only, with some absent. This table holds fewer than 150,000 clones. With respect to this clone: Its antigen is unknown.

The TCR sequence derives from a young man in good health and CMV-seronegative. The genes are TRBV5-4 and TRBJ2-6, with 9 nucleotides matching TRBD1. Sample: PBMCs. CDR3 DNA: TGTGCCAGCAGCTCCTACCCTGGGACAGGGCTCTCTGGGGCCAACGTCCTGACTTTC. This gives the protein CASSSYPGTGLSGANVLTF. The full variable domain, rest sourced from reference TRBV5-4 and TRBJ2-6, is ETGVTQSPTHLIKTRGQQVTLRCSSQSGHNTVSWYQQALGQGPQFIFQYYREEENGRGNFPPRFSGLQFPNYSSELNVNALELDDSALYLCASSSYPGTGLSGANVLTFGAGSRLTVL.